This TCR beta chain is drawn from a study of cytomegalovirus exposure and HLA in healthy donors. Comments on this clone: As yet, its antigen is unknown.

Overall study findings and caveats: DRB1 showed the most TCR associations and HLA-C the fewest in a later analysis, as rates varied by HLA locus. Most TCR beta V segments were productive about 87% or about 30% of the time in an earlier analysis. A later analysis, which compared TCR beta chains of equal frequency, found the HLA-associated ones more clonally expanded.

The PCR contained 60 Vbeta and 13 Jbeta primers. Method: immunoSEQ multiplex PCR; TCRdb's copy keeps in-frame clones and lacks some. The data hold some 96,000 clones, with about 80% observed a single time. The CDR3 consists of 11 residues. Trimming left V 6 bases short and J 7 bases short, with 12 bases between. The germline gives CDR1 DFQATT, CDR2 SNEGSKA (reference sequence). The source is a man aged 35-49 years in good health and CMV-seronegative. This rearrangement joins TRBV20-1 to TRBJ1-2, with a tentative D call TRBD1 (6 bases). The specimen sequenced was PBMCs. As DNA, the CDR3 is TGCAGTGCATTCAACAGGGCTGGCTACACCTTC. Its translation: CSAFNRAGYTF.